A single sample gave rise to the 14 T cell receptor beta chains below, sequenced in a study of T cells in Graves' hyperthyroidism and ophthalmopathy. RNA transcripts yielded amplified TCR beta CDR3 regions. First-round RT-PCR of the TCR CDR3 relied on the HTBI primer set. TCRdb independently ran MiXCR on the multiplex PCR reads; one entry per CDR3 protein. The sample yields over 650,000 distinct CDR3 sequences, just under 45% seen once. Sequencing was performed on peripheral blood or thyroid tissue (not recorded which). These receptor sequences come from an adult man with Graves' disease, either hyperthyroidism or ophthalmopathy (not recorded which).

Concerning this clonotype itself: Since a much larger clone is just one base distant, this may be a read error. The chain has TRBV20-1 and TRBJ2-5; TRBD1 is a possible D gene (5 bases). V lost 5 bases and J lost 2, with 15 bases in between. Germline V CDR1 and CDR2: DFQATT, SNEGSKA (reference sequence). The CDR3 has 14 residues. CDR3 protein: CSARAAQGQETQYF. CDR3 DNA: TGCAGTGCTCGGGCCGCGCAGGGACAAGAGACCCAGTACTTC.

This clonotype has just a few counts. The V call is TRBV29-1, the J call TRBJ1-1; D unclear. The CDR3 spans 13 residues. Germline assignment: CDR1 SQVTM and CDR2 ANQGSEA. Trimming took 4 bases from V and 1 from J, leaving 10 bases between them. CDR3 sequence (DNA): TGCAGCGTTGTTCTAGAGGGGAACACTGAAGCTTTCTTT. It translates to CSVVLEGNTEAFF.

The chain combines TRBV2 with TRBJ1-1; weak D call: TRBD1 (6 bases). Germline CDR1 SNHLY, CDR2 FYNNEI. The ends were cut back, 8 bases at V and 2 bases at J, with 12 bases in the middle. The CDR3 contains 13 residues. The CDR3 region has the DNA TGTGCCAGCGGGGAACAGGGTAACACTGAAGCTTTCTTT. The encoded protein is CASGEQGNTEAFF.

This clonotype was seen repeatedly, ten times or more. The chain employs TRBV5-1 and TRBJ1-2; D remains unclear. V lost 0 bases and J lost 8, with 17 bases in between. The CDR3 sequence is 15 residues long. Germline V lookup: CDR1 SGHRS, CDR2 YFSETQ. CDR3 amino acids: CASSLERAAPRGYTF. The CDR3 nucleotides read TGCGCCAGCAGCTTGGAGCGGGCGGCCCCTCGGGGCTACACCTTC.

Remarks on this clonotype: A much larger clone is a single base away; this may be a read error. CDR3 in amino acids: CASSDRVVQPQHF. The CDR3 nucleotides read TGTGCCAGCAGTGACAGGGTCGTTCAGCCCCAGCATTTT. J is TRBJ1-5 and V is TRBV2; maybe TRBD1 (5 bases). The germline gives CDR1 SNHLY, CDR2 FYNNEI. The CDR3 consists of 13 residues. V was pared by 3 bases and J by 6 bases, with 9 bases between.

The sample holds a few counts of this clonotype. This chain joins TRBV5-1 and TRBJ1-4; D gene uncertain. The length of the CDR3 is 15 residues. From germline, CDR1 is SGHRS and CDR2 YFSETQ. V gave up 0 bases and J gave up 0 bases, with 6 bases separating them. This CDR3 is CASSLASSTNEKLFF. The CDR3, as DNA: TGCGCCAGCAGCTTGGCGTCTTCAACTAATGAAAAACTGTTTTTT.

The rearrangement uses TRBV7-2 and TRBJ2-2, with no clear D. The CDR3 has 16 residues. Germline assignment: CDR1 SGHTA and CDR2 FQGNSA. V was shortened by 5 bases and J by 1 base, with 14 bases between the two germline ends. The CDR3 sequence: CASSHRPKLNTGELFF. The CDR3 DNA sequence: TGTGCCAGCAGCCATAGGCCGAAGTTGAACACCGGGGAGCTGTTTTTT.

Of note for this clonotype: A read error may account for a junction end that differs from germline. The chain is built from TRBV29-1 and TRBJ1-1, with unresolved D. The CDR3 has 13 amino acids. Germline V gene sequence: CDR1 SQVTM, CDR2 ANQGSEA. The CDR3 loop reads CSVEDPPPPEALF. CDR3 DNA sequence: TGCAGCGTTGAAGATCCACCCCCCCCTGAAGCTCTCTTT.

This clonotype showed up many times. The chain recombines TRBV7-9 with TRBJ1-4; unclear D gene. This CDR3 has 15 amino acids. The germline V gene encodes CDR1 SEHNR and CDR2 FQNEAQ (reference sequence). Trimming took off 1 base at V and 6 bases at J, with 12 bases between the two ends. This CDR3 reads CASSLVTSEDEKLFF. CDR3 nucleotides: TGTGCCAGCAGCTTAGTTACTTCGGAAGATGAAAAACTGTTTTTT. Full variable domain (remainder filled in from reference TRBV7-9 and TRBJ1-4): DTGVSQNPRHKITKRGQNVTFRCDPISEHNRLYWYRQTLGQGPEFLTYFQNEAQLEKSRLLSDRFSAERPKGSFSTLEIQRTEQGDSAMYLCASSLVTSEDEKLFFGSGTQLSVL.

This clonotype was observed a few times. The chain joins TRBV19 to TRBJ2-7; D possibly corresponds to TRBD1 (5 bases). Trimming cost V 4 bases and J 5 bases, with 15 bases left between them. Germline CDR1 LNHDA, CDR2 SQIVND (reference sequence). The CDR3 totals 14 residues. The CDR3 sequence is CASSTHRFDHEQYF. CDR3 nucleotides: TGTGCCAGTAGTACACACAGGTTTGACCACGAGCAGTACTTC.

This clonotype appeared a single time. In nucleotides, the CDR3 is TGTGCCAGCAGCGTCTGGACTAGCGGGACGTGGAAAGAGACCCAGTACTTC. It yields the protein CASSVWTSGTWKETQYF. This chain joins TRBV7-9 and TRBJ2-5, with 12 bases fitting TRBD2. The CDR3 loop spans 17 amino acids. The germline CDR1 and CDR2 sequences are SEHNR and FQNEAQ (reference sequence). With V trimmed by 5 bases and J by 3 bases, 10 bases remained unmatched.

The CDR3 bases are TGTGCCAGCAGTTTATGGACGGTAGAACCGATGAACACTGAAGCTTTCTTT. This translates into CASSLWTVEPMNTEAFF. The chain recombines TRBV2 with TRBJ1-1; no reliable D call. The CDR3 has 17 residues. Germline loops: CDR1 SNHLY, CDR2 FYNNEI. V lost 5 bases and J lost 0, with 19 bases in between. Variable domain in full (rest from reference TRBV2 and TRBJ1-1): EPEVTQTPSHQVTQMGQEVILRCVPISNHLYFYWYRQILGQKVEFLVSFYNNEISEKSEIFDDQFSVERPDGSNFTLKIRSTKLEDSAMYFCASSLWTVEPMNTEAFFGQGTRLTVV.

The V gene is TRBV7-9, the J gene TRBJ2-7; TRBD2 agrees at 7 bases. CDR3 size: 16 residues. Germline V gives CDR1 SEHNR, CDR2 FQNEAQ (reference sequence). V shed 5 bases, J shed 0 bases, and the junction held 10 bases outside the gene matches. The CDR3 loop is CASSPLSGRASYEQYF. CDR3 nucleotides: TGTGCCAGCAGCCCCCTATCGGGGAGGGCCTCCTACGAGCAGTACTTC.

This sequence joins TRBV24-1 and TRBJ1-1; TRBD1 might be the D (6 bases). The length of the CDR3 is 16 residues. V lost 0 bases and J 1 base, leaving 11 bases between the germline ends. Germline V lookup: CDR1 KGHDR, CDR2 SFDVKD. The chain's CDR3 is CATSDLQGGANTEAFF. In DNA, the CDR3 is TGTGCCACCAGTGATTTGCAAGGGGGGGCGAACACTGAAGCTTTCTTT.